The 26 T cell receptor beta chains reported below all come from one sample, sequenced in a study of blood T cells in healthy people across ages. For the second PCR, which ran for roughly 6 to 12 cycles, a sample-barcoded 5' primer and a J-beta primer mix were used. TCRdb re-called the 5' RACE reads with MiXCR, one entry per CDR3 protein. The sample has 750,000 to 1,000,000 distinct CDR3 sequences; just under 30% are singletons. This same sample was also part of a study on T cells of mothers and their children.

The specimen sequenced was blood. The source is a woman between 40 and 55 years old in good health.

This clonotype showed up just a few times. The junction departs from the called germline gene at one end, perhaps through a read error. This CDR3 reads CASSFAGPQETQYF. The CDR3 nucleotides are TGTGCTAGCAGTTTCGCCGGGCCACAAGAGACCCAGTACTTC. The gene calls are TRBV7-7 and TRBJ2-5; D is undetermined. The CDR3 consists of 14 residues. Germline CDR1 and CDR2: SSHAT and FNYEAQ (reference sequence).

The V and J genes are TRBV7-8 and TRBJ1-5; the D is unclear. Trimming shortened V by 5 bases and J by 1 base, and 12 bases separated the two germline ends. The CDR3 covers 15 residues. Germline-derived CDR1 and CDR2 are SGHVS and FQNEAQ. The DNA for the CDR3 is TGTGCCAGCAGCCGAAATGAGTGGAGCAATCAGCCCCAGCATTTT. Its translation is CASSRNEWSNQPQHF. The complete variable domain, with remaining parts taken from reference TRBV7-8 and TRBJ1-5, reads GAGVSQSPRYKVAKRGQDVALRCDPISGHVSLFWYQQALGQGPEFLTYFQNEAQLDKSGLPSDRFFAERPEGSVSTLKIQRTQQEDSAVYLCASSRNEWSNQPQHFGDGTRLSIL.

For this clonotype: Just one base apart from a much larger clone, this may be a read error. This rearrangement joins TRBV5-6 to TRBJ2-3; 7 bases map to TRBD2. Germline values: CDR1 SGHDT, CDR2 YYEEEE. CDR3 length equals 14 residues. The CDR3 sequence: CTSSAGLRTDTQYF. In DNA form, the CDR3 reads TGTACCAGCAGCGCGGGACTACGCACAGATACGCAGTATTTT.

V and J are TRBV7-9 and TRBJ2-5; TRBD1 agrees at 7 bases. The germline gives CDR1 SEHNR, CDR2 FQNEAQ (reference sequence). V was pared by 1 base and J by 1 base, with 12 bases of the junction left unmatched. The CDR3 consists of 18 residues. The chain's CDR3 is CASSLEWTGLPFQETQYF. For the CDR3, the DNA is TGTGCCAGCAGCTTAGAGTGGACAGGCCTCCCGTTCCAAGAGACCCAGTACTTC.

The V gene is TRBV15, the J gene TRBJ2-7, with D possibly matching TRBD2 (7 bases). CDR3 length: 18 amino acids. The V gene lost 0 bases and the J gene lost 5 bases, with 23 bases spanning the gap. The germline CDR1 and CDR2 sequences are LNHNV and YYDKDF (reference sequence). CDR3 in amino acids: CATSRDRGAARGRDEQYF. Written as DNA, the CDR3 is TGTGCCACCAGCAGAGATCGGGGGGCGGCGAGGGGGAGGGACGAGCAGTACTTC.

V and J are TRBV6-5 and TRBJ1-6; D uncertain. Germline assignment: CDR1 MNHEY and CDR2 SVGAGI. Trimming shortened V by 0 bases and J by 11 bases, and 14 bases separated the two germline ends. The CDR3 runs to 15 residues. CDR3 region: CASSYSGLSVPPLHF. In DNA form, the CDR3 reads TGTGCCAGCAGTTACTCTGGCCTCTCTGTGCCACCCCTCCACTTT.

The rearrangement uses TRBV9 and TRBJ1-1; D unclear. Germline loops: CDR1 SGDLS, CDR2 YYNGEE. The CDR3 totals 15 residues. V gave up 0 bases and J gave up 3 bases, with 12 bases separating them. Here the CDR3 DNA reads TGTGCCAGCAGCGTAGATCCCTTTGCGGACACTGAAGCTTTCTTT. Encoded protein: CASSVDPFADTEAFF.

As to this clonotype: A much larger clonotype is one base distant, so this may be a read error. CDR3 bases: TGTGCCAGCTCACTGTCACAGGGGACGGTTCTCGAGCAGTACTTC. Protein sequence: CASSLSQGTVLEQYF. This rearrangement joins TRBV18 to TRBJ2-5, with 7 positions matching TRBD1. The end of the DNA is better explained by TRBJ2-7, so the J call may be wrong. Germline CDR1 reads KGHSH; CDR2 reads LQKENI. The length of the CDR3 is 15 residues.

This clonotype was detected many times. The chain uses TRBV29-1 and TRBJ2-1, with TRBD1 matching 7 bases. The CDR3 is made up of 14 amino acids. V gave up 4 bases and J gave up 3 bases; unmatched junction bases: 6. CDR1 is SQVTM and CDR2 is ANQGSEA in the germline V gene. The CDR3 DNA is TGCAGCGTTGGGGGTGGGACAGTCTACAATGAGCAGTTCTTC. Translated: CSVGGGTVYNEQFF.

About this clonotype: A junction boundary mismatches the germline segment, possibly from a read error. The rearrangement links TRBV4-1 to TRBJ2-7; 12 positions agree with TRBD1. Germline CDR1 and CDR2: MGHRA and YSYEKL. The CDR3 runs 15 residues. CDR3 in amino acids: CASGQGDRGPYEQYF. In DNA form, the CDR3 reads TGCGCCAGCGGCCAGGGGGACAGGGGGCCGTACGAGCAGTACTTC.

This clonotype was picked up a small number of times. The chain carries TRBV20-1 and TRBJ1-2; D possibly corresponds to TRBD1 (6 bases). CDR3 length equals 15 residues. The V and J ends lost 1 base and 5 bases respectively, with 17 bases between them. Germline CDR1 is DFQATT and CDR2 is SNEGSKA (reference sequence). The CDR3 region has the DNA TGCAGTGCTAGAGTTTCATCCGGCAGGGGATATGGCTACACCTTC. Translated, it gives CSARVSSGRGYGYTF.

This clonotype has just a few counts. V and J are TRBV7-2 and TRBJ2-3; unclear D gene. The length of the CDR3 is 12 residues. V lost 6 bases and J 2 bases, leaving 6 bases between the germline ends. CDR1 and CDR2 from the germline V gene are SGHTA and FQGNSA. The DNA of the CDR3 is TGTGCCAGCAGATATGCCACAGATACGCAGTATTTT. Translated: CASRYATDTQYF.

This clonotype was counted at least ten times. The chain's CDR3 is CASIQLGTGYGYTF. The CDR3 bases are TGTGCCAGCATACAGTTGGGGACGGGCTATGGCTACACCTTC. This rearrangement joins TRBV28 to TRBJ1-2; tentatively, D is TRBD1 (5 bases). CDR1 is MDHEN and CDR2 is SYDVKM in the germline V gene. V lost 7 bases and J lost 4, with 16 bases in between. This CDR3 has 14 residues.

The J gene is TRBJ2-3, the V gene TRBV7-9; 16 bases match TRBD2. Germline V gene sequence: CDR1 SEHNR, CDR2 FQNEAQ (reference sequence). V lost 11 bases to trimming and J lost 5 bases; unmatched junction nucleotides: 10. The CDR3 is made up of 16 amino acids. The CDR3 nucleotides read TGTGCCGGGGGACTAGCGGGGGGGCAAGGGGTAGATACGCAGTATTTT. This encodes CAGGLAGGQGVDTQYF.

This clonotype was counted only a few times. The genes are TRBV7-3 and TRBJ2-2; 7 nucleotides align to TRBD1. In germline, CDR1 is SGHTA, CDR2 FQGTGA. This CDR3 spans 17 amino acids. V lost 3 bases, J lost 3 bases, and 10 bases stayed unmatched. The CDR3 protein is CASSFGRGTPYTGELFF. The CDR3 DNA follows: TGTGCCAGCAGCTTTGGCAGGGGGACACCTTACACCGGGGAGCTGTTTTTT.

The sample holds a few counts of this clonotype. The chain uses TRBV7-2 and TRBJ1-1, with D unresolved. The CDR3 extends over 14 amino acids. Trimming left V 2 bases short and J 1 base short, with 8 bases between. Per germline, CDR1 SGHTA and CDR2 FQGNSA. The DNA for the CDR3 is TGTGCCAGCAGCTTAAACGGACCGAACACTGAAGCTTTCTTT. Translation: CASSLNGPNTEAFF.

This sequence joins TRBV21-1 and TRBJ2-7; the table calls TRBD2, which could not be checked here. The tail of the sequence fits TRBJ2-4 better, so the J call may be wrong. TRBV21-1 is classified as a pseudogene. The CDR3 runs 17 residues. CDR3: CASSACGLVLSQNIQYF. CDR3 DNA sequence: TGTGCCAGCAGCGCCTGTGGGCTGGTCCTGAGCCAAAACATTCAGTACTTC.

The genes are TRBV3-1 and TRBJ2-5; a possible D gene is TRBD1 (5 bases). The assigned J gene may be wrong: the sequence end matches TRBJ2-7 better. The CDR3 extends over 13 amino acids. The germline gives CDR1 LGHDT, CDR2 YNNKEL (reference sequence). Here the CDR3 DNA reads TGTGCCAGCAGCCAAGTCAGGGTTGCCGAGCAGTACTTC. It is translated as CASSQVRVAEQYF.

V usage is TRBV27 and J usage is TRBJ1-2; TRBD1 matches 9 bases. Germline loops: CDR1 MNHEY, CDR2 SMNVEV (reference sequence). The trim removed 6 bases at V and 3 bases at J, leaving 11 bases unmatched. The length of the CDR3 is 16 residues. Here the CDR3 DNA reads TGTGCCAGCAGCTGGGGTACAGGGGGCGCGGACTATGGCTACACCTTC. Translation: CASSWGTGGADYGYTF.

V and J are TRBV18 and TRBJ2-7; D possibly uses TRBD1 or TRBD2 (6 bases each). This CDR3 is 15 amino acids long. Germline V lookup: CDR1 KGHSH, CDR2 LQKENI. Trimming removed 6 bases at V and 1 base at J, with 16 bases between. The CDR3 loop is CASSPRGGISYEQYF. The CDR3, as DNA: TGTGCCAGCTCGCCCAGGGGAGGAATTTCCTACGAGCAGTACTTC.

The V gene is TRBV6-2 or TRBV6-3, the J gene TRBJ1-2; 8 bases are a match to TRBD1. V lost 4 bases to trimming and J lost 4 bases; unmatched junction nucleotides: 5. Germline V gene sequence: CDR1 MNHEY, CDR2 SVGEGT. The CDR3 is made up of 14 amino acids. CDR3 sequence reads: CASSFRQGTYGYTF. CDR3 bases: TGTGCCAGCAGTTTCCGACAGGGGACCTATGGCTACACCTTC.

The chain carries TRBV14 and TRBJ1-2; 8 bases align to TRBD1. The CDR3 runs 15 residues. Germline CDR1 SGHDN, CDR2 FVKESK. The V gene end was trimmed by 2 bases and the J gene end by 4 bases; junction bases not matched to a gene: 6. The CDR3: CASSQSGTGPYGYTF. The DNA for the CDR3 is TGTGCCAGCAGCCAAAGTGGGACAGGTCCCTATGGCTACACCTTC.

This rearrangement joins TRBV6-6 to TRBJ2-1; D is perhaps TRBD1 (6 bases). This CDR3 region has 14 residues. CDR1 is MNHNY, CDR2 SVGAGI, per germline (reference sequence). V was cut by 2 bases and J by 6 bases, with 11 bases left in between. Here the CDR3 DNA reads TGTGCCAGCAGTTACCAGCAGGGGCCCAATGAGCAGTTCTTC. It encodes CASSYQQGPNEQFF.

A few counts support this clonotype. The chain couples TRBV7-9 to TRBJ2-3; 11 nucleotides line up with TRBD1. There are 18 residues in the CDR3. Germline V lookup: CDR1 SEHNR, CDR2 FQNEAQ (reference sequence). Trimming took 5 bases from V and 4 from J; bases not matched to a gene: 14. This CDR3 is CASSTVGTGGFLADTQYF. The CDR3 DNA reads as TGTGCCAGCAGCACCGTCGGGACAGGGGGTTTTCTTGCAGATACGCAGTATTTT.

This clonotype was counted only a few times. This sequence joins TRBV7-9 and TRBJ1-4; 7 bases line up with TRBD1. The CDR3 is 15 residues long. Germline CDR1 is SEHNR and CDR2 is FQNEAQ (reference sequence). The V segment lost 6 bases and the J segment 4 bases; nucleotides outside the gene matches: 8. The DNA of the CDR3 is TGTGCCAGCAGTGCCGGGACAGACAATAATGAAAAACTGTTTTTT. Amino acid sequence: CASSAGTDNNEKLFF.

This clonotype has at least ten counts. This rearrangement joins TRBV4-3 to TRBJ2-1; D might be TRBD1 (5 bases). The CDR3 is made up of 16 amino acids. The V gene's germline CDR1 is LGHNA and CDR2 YSLEER. V gave up 0 bases and J gave up 3 bases, with 12 bases separating them. The CDR3 DNA sequence: TGCGCCAGCAGCCAAGAAGGCCAGGGCGGCTACAATGAGCAGTTCTTC. The encoded protein is CASSQEGQGGYNEQFF.